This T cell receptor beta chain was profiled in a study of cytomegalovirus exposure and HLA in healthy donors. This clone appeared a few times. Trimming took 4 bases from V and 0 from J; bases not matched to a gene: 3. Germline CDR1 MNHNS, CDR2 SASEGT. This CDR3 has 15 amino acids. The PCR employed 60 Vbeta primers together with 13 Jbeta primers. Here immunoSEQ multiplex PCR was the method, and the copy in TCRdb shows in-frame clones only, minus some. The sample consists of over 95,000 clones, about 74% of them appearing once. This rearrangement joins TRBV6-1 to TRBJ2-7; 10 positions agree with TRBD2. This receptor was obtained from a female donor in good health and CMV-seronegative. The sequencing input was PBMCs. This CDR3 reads CASSAASGSSYEQYF. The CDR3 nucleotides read TGTGCCAGCAGTGCCGCTAGCGGGAGCTCCTACGAGCAGTACTTC.